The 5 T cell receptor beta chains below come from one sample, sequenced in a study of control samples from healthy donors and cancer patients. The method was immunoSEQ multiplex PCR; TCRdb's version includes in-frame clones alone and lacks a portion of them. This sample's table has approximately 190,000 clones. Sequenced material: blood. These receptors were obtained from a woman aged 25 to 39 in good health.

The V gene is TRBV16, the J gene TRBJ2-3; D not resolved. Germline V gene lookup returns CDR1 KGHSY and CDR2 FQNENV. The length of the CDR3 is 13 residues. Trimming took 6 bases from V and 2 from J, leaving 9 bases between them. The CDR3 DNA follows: TGTGCCAGCAGTCCACAACCCACAGATACGCAGTATTTT. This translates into CASSPQPTDTQYF.

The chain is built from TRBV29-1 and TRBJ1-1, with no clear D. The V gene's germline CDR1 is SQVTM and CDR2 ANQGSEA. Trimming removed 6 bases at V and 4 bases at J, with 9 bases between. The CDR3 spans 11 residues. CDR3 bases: TGCAGCGTCGGGGTCCGCACTGAAGCTTTCTTT. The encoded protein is CSVGVRTEAFF.

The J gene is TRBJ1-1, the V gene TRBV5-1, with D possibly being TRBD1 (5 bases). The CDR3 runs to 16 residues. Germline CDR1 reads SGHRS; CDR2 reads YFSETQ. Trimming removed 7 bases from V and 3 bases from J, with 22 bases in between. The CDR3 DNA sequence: TGCGCCAGCTACAAAGAAGGGGTTCTGGCGGACACTGAAGCTTTCTTT. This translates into CASYKEGVLADTEAFF.

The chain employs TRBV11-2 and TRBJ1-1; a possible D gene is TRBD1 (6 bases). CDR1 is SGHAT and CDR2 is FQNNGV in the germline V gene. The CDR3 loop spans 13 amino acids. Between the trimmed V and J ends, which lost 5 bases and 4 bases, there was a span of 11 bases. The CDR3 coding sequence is TGTGCCAGCAGCAACAGGGTCGGCACTGAAGCTTTCTTT. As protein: CASSNRVGTEAFF.

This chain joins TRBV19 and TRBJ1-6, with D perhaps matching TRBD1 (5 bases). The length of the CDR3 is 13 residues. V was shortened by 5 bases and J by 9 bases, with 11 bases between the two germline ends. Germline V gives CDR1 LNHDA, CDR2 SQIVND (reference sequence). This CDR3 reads CASSDSLSSPLHF. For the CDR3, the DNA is TGTGCCAGTAGTGACAGCCTTTCTTCACCCCTCCACTTT. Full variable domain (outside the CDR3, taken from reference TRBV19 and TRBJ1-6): DGGITQSPKYLFRKEGQNVTLSCEQNLNHDAMYWYRQDPGQGLRLIYYSQIVNDFQKGDIAEGYSVSREKKESFPLTVTSAQKNPTAFYLCASSDSLSSPLHFGNGTRLTVT.